The 7 T cell receptor beta chains below come from one sample, sequenced in a study of blood T cell repertoires in COVID-19. Assay used: immunoSEQ multiplex PCR; TCRdb lists only in-frame clones, some missing. Counted here are about 30,000 clones, over 70% occurring once; the ten biggest clones make up around 3.2%. Sequenced input: peripheral blood. These receptors all come from a man between 65 and 85 years old with COVID-19, enrolled during active disease.

The rearrangement uses TRBV9 and TRBJ1-2; D is perhaps TRBD1 (5 bases). The CDR3 loop spans 15 amino acids. Trimming shortened V by 0 bases and J by 5 bases, and 14 bases separated the two germline ends. From germline, CDR1 is SGDLS and CDR2 YYNGEE. CDR3 nucleotide sequence: TGTGCCAGCAGCGTAGGCCAGGGACTTGGGTATGGCTACACCTTC. It yields the protein CASSVGQGLGYGYTF. The full variable domain, its missing parts supplied by reference TRBV9 and TRBJ1-2, is DSGVTQTPKHLITATGQRVTLRCSPRSGDLSVYWYQQSLDQGLQFLIQYYNGEERAKGNILERFSAQQFPDLHSELNLSSLELGDSALYFCASSVGQGLGYGYTFGSGTRLTVV.

The rearrangement links TRBV29-1 to TRBJ1-2; D unclear. The CDR3 runs 14 residues. CDR1 and CDR2 from the germline V gene are SQVTM and ANQGSEA. Between the trimmed V and J ends, which lost 0 bases and 2 bases, there was a span of 10 bases. CDR3 sequence reads: CSVEDGRSNYGYTF. CDR3 in DNA: TGCAGCGTTGAAGACGGGAGATCGAACTATGGCTACACCTTC.

The chain employs TRBV27 and TRBJ1-5, with 8 positions matching TRBD1. After removal of 4 bases from V and 6 bases from J, the junction contained 8 bases not matched to a gene. Germline V gene sequence: CDR1 MNHEY, CDR2 SMNVEV (reference sequence). This CDR3 contains 15 residues. For the CDR3, the DNA is TGTGCCAGCAGTTCCAAACCTGACAGGGGTCAGCCCCAGCATTTT. The encoded protein is CASSSKPDRGQPQHF.

V is TRBV19 and J is TRBJ1-1; TRBD1 matches at 10 bases. The germline CDR1 and CDR2 sequences are LNHDA and SQIVND (reference sequence). The junction had 8 bases not matched to a gene; V was cut back by 3 bases and J by 4 bases. CDR3 length: 16 amino acids. The CDR3 protein is CASSMGTGARGTEAFF. The CDR3 DNA sequence: TGTGCCAGTAGTATGGGGACAGGGGCTAGAGGCACTGAAGCTTTCTTT.

The chain employs TRBV19 and TRBJ2-7; possibly TRBD2 for D (6 bases). V was shortened by 2 bases and J by 4 bases, with 9 bases between the two germline ends. CDR3 length equals 13 residues. CDR1 LNHDA and CDR2 SQIVND come from the germline V gene (reference sequence). CDR3 in amino acids: CASSIMGGYEQYF. Here the CDR3 DNA reads TGTGCCAGTAGTATAATGGGAGGTTACGAGCAGTACTTC.

J is TRBJ2-3 and V is TRBV6-8; 9 bases line up with TRBD2. Germline V gene lookup returns CDR1 MNHGY and CDR2 SAAAGT. The junction had 22 bases not matched to a gene; V was cut back by 6 bases and J by 6 bases. The CDR3 covers 19 residues. The CDR3: CASSCYCIVGGRASDTQYF. The CDR3, as DNA: TGTGCCAGCAGCTGTTATTGCATAGTTGGCGGGAGGGCATCCGATACGCAGTATTTT.

The gene calls are TRBV25-1 and TRBJ2-7; weak D call: TRBD1 (6 bases). Trimming removed 4 bases at V and 3 bases at J, with 10 bases between. Germline CDR1 and CDR2: MGHDK and SYGVNS. This CDR3 contains 13 residues. The DNA of the CDR3 is TGTGCCAGCAGTGTCCAGGGGATCTACGAGCAGTACTTC. Translation: CASSVQGIYEQYF.